Presented here are 20 T cell receptor beta chains from one specimen sequenced in a study of blood T cell repertoires in COVID-19. Only in-frame clones appear in the TCRdb table, and some are missing; sequencing was by immunoSEQ multiplex PCR. The table lists some 520,000 clones, roughly nine tenths of them singletons. Input material: peripheral blood. These TCRs come from a man aged 18 to 30 with COVID-19, enrolled during active disease.

This chain links TRBV24-1 with TRBJ2-3, with TRBD1 identical over 9 bases. The CDR3 consists of 16 residues. Germline V gene lookup returns CDR1 KGHDR and CDR2 SFDVKD. V dropped 4 bases and J dropped 2; count of bases not matched to a gene: 6. The CDR3 DNA follows: TGTGCCACCAGTGACGCCGGGACAGGGAACACAGATACGCAGTATTTT. This codes for CATSDAGTGNTDTQYF.

This clone was seen only a few times. The chain recombines TRBV29-1 with TRBJ1-2; 9 nucleotides align to TRBD1. The CDR3 loop spans 14 amino acids. The ends lost 6 bases at V and 4 bases at J; junction bases unmatched: 9. In germline, CDR1 is SQVTM, CDR2 ANQGSEA. CDR3 region: CSVDRGGRPYGYTF. CDR3 DNA sequence: TGCAGCGTCGACAGGGGGGGAAGACCCTATGGCTACACCTTC.

This chain links TRBV5-1 with TRBJ1-1; D not certain. With 4 bases removed from V and 4 bases from J, the gap between germline ends came to 11 bases. CDR1 and CDR2 from the germline V gene are SGHRS and YFSETQ. This CDR3 has 13 amino acids. This CDR3 is CASSPGLATEAFF. The CDR3 coding sequence is TGCGCCAGCAGCCCCGGACTGGCCACTGAAGCTTTCTTT.

This rearrangement joins TRBV6-5 to TRBJ2-7; 7 nucleotides align to TRBD1. V lost 6 bases and J lost 2; bases outside the gene matches: 10. This CDR3 region has 15 residues. Germline V lookup: CDR1 MNHEY, CDR2 SVGAGI. The CDR3 DNA follows: TGTGCCAGCAGCCTATGGGGGACAGAGCCCTACGAGCAGTACTTC. The encoded protein is CASSLWGTEPYEQYF.

The CDR3 is CASSLTPGGGGNTEAFF. The CDR3 DNA reads as TGTGCCAGCAGCCTTACCCCGGGGGGGGGCGGGAACACTGAAGCTTTCTTT. The J gene is TRBJ1-1, the V gene TRBV28; maybe TRBD1 (6 bases). This CDR3 spans 17 amino acids. Germline CDR1 is MDHEN and CDR2 is SYDVKM. The V and J ends lost 6 bases and 1 base respectively, with 21 bases between them.

This sequence joins TRBV5-1 and TRBJ2-7; 10 bases align to TRBD2. Germline trimming cut 0 bases from V and 5 bases from J; bases unmatched to any gene: 5. There are 15 residues in the CDR3. Germline CDR1 SGHRS, CDR2 YFSETQ. This chain's CDR3 is CASSLVSAGGNEQYF. DNA for the CDR3: TGCGCCAGCAGCTTGGTGTCAGCGGGAGGGAACGAGCAGTACTTC.

V and J are TRBV6-6 and TRBJ2-1, with D tentatively TRBD1 (5 bases). The CDR3 covers 15 residues. With 7 bases removed from V and 0 bases from J, the gap between germline ends came to 13 bases. The germline CDR1 and CDR2 sequences are MNHNY and SVGAGI (reference sequence). This chain's CDR3 is CASKDSSSSYNEQFF. The CDR3 DNA sequence: TGTGCCAGCAAAGACAGTTCGAGCTCCTACAATGAGCAGTTCTTC.

The chain couples TRBV10-1 to TRBJ2-1, with 11 bases that match TRBD2. V gave up 6 bases and J gave up 10 bases; unmatched junction bases: 8. This CDR3 contains 14 residues. Germline V gives CDR1 WNHNN, CDR2 SYGVQD (reference sequence). The CDR3 sequence is CASRGTSGPGEQFF. CDR3 DNA: TGCGCCAGCAGGGGGACTAGCGGCCCGGGGGAGCAGTTCTTC.

The chain combines TRBV6-5 with TRBJ2-7, with a possible D match to TRBD2 (6 bases). CDR1 is MNHEY and CDR2 is SVGAGI in the germline V gene. Trimming left V 0 bases short and J 5 bases short, with 11 bases between. There are 14 residues in the CDR3. CDR3 coding DNA: TGTGCCAGCAGTTACTCGGGGGGAGCCAACGAGCAGTACTTC. The encoded protein is CASSYSGGANEQYF.

Here the CDR3 DNA reads TGTGCCAGCAGCTTAGAGGGAGGGTCGTTGGGTACGCAGTATTTT. This translates into CASSLEGGSLGTQYF. This chain joins TRBV11-3 and TRBJ2-3; 7 positions match TRBD2. Unmatched junction bases numbered 8, after V lost 0 bases and J lost 8 bases. The CDR3 covers 15 residues. The germline gives CDR1 SGHNT, CDR2 YENEEA.

This clone was observed a single time. The chain couples TRBV7-9 to TRBJ1-1; 7 bases agree with TRBD1. Trimming at V came to 7 bases and at J to 3 bases, leaving 8 bases not matched to a gene. This CDR3 has 14 residues. The V gene's germline CDR1 is SEHNR and CDR2 FQNEAQ (reference sequence). CDR3 in amino acids: CASTPGQLYTEAFF. In nucleotides, the CDR3 is TGTGCCAGCACCCCGGGACAGCTTTACACTGAAGCTTTCTTT.

This clone was seen once. The chain has TRBV19 and TRBJ2-2; TRBD1 might be the D (6 bases). From germline, CDR1 is LNHDA and CDR2 SQIVND (reference sequence). The CDR3 is made up of 15 amino acids. Trimming removed 2 bases at V and 4 bases at J, with 11 bases between. The CDR3 spells CASSIRQGPTGELFF. The CDR3 DNA is TGTGCCAGTAGTATAAGGCAGGGGCCCACCGGGGAGCTGTTTTTT.

This chain uses TRBV2 with TRBJ2-1; TRBD1 matches at 7 bases. This CDR3 spans 16 amino acids. Trimming at V came to 3 bases and at J to 6 bases, leaving 11 bases not matched to a gene. CDR1 SNHLY and CDR2 FYNNEI come from the germline V gene. CDR3 residues: CASSDFVTGRINEQFF. In DNA form, the CDR3 reads TGTGCCAGCAGTGATTTTGTGACAGGGCGCATCAATGAGCAGTTCTTC.

Of note for this clone: The same CDR3 can be traced to other DNA sequences in this sample. The genes are TRBV20-1 and TRBJ2-7, with D uncertain. V lost 3 bases and J lost 4, with 7 bases in between. Germline V lookup: CDR1 DFQATT, CDR2 SNEGSKA (reference sequence). The CDR3 is 11 amino acids. The CDR3 DNA reads as TGCAGTGCTAGGAGAGGATACGAGCAGTACTTC. Its translation is CSARRGYEQYF.

The chain employs TRBV3-1 (or the pseudogene TRBV3-2) and TRBJ1-6; D not certain. V was trimmed by 6 bases and J by 6 bases, leaving 6 bases between them. This CDR3 is built from 12 residues. The germline V gene encodes CDR1 LGHDT and CDR2 YNNKEL (reference sequence). This CDR3 is CASRGGNSPLHF. Here the CDR3 DNA reads TGTGCCAGCAGAGGAGGTAATTCACCCCTCCACTTT.

V and J are TRBV19 and TRBJ2-3; TRBD2 aligns across 9 bases. Per the germline V gene, CDR1 is LNHDA and CDR2 is SQIVND (reference sequence). With 5 bases clipped from V and 6 bases from J, the junction kept 9 bases outside the gene matches. The CDR3 is 15 residues long. CDR3: CASSSGGGAVDTQYF. The DNA for the CDR3 is TGTGCCAGTAGTTCTGGCGGGGGGGCAGTGGATACGCAGTATTTT. The full variable domain, rest sourced from reference TRBV19 and TRBJ2-3, is DGGITQSPKYLFRKEGQNVTLSCEQNLNHDAMYWYRQDPGQGLRLIYYSQIVNDFQKGDIAEGYSVSREKKESFPLTVTSAQKNPTAFYLCASSSGGGAVDTQYFGPGTRLTVL.

V usage is TRBV7-6 and J usage is TRBJ2-2, with 9 bases that match TRBD2. The trim removed 4 bases at V and 5 bases at J, leaving 11 bases unmatched. The CDR3 covers 17 residues. CDR1 and CDR2 from the germline V gene are SGHVS and FNYEAQ. CDR3 region: CASSSPERAGGTGELFF. The CDR3 nucleotides are TGTGCCAGCAGCTCCCCGGAGCGAGCGGGAGGTACCGGGGAGCTGTTTTTT.

This chain uses TRBV6-6 with TRBJ1-2; D possibly corresponds to TRBD1 (6 bases). V was pared by 4 bases and J by 8 bases, with 20 bases between. Germline CDR1 is MNHNY and CDR2 is SVGAGI (reference sequence). The CDR3 length is 15 residues. CDR3 region: CASSSRGGGTWGYTF. CDR3 nucleotide sequence: TGTGCCAGCAGTTCCCGAGGCGGGGGGACATGGGGCTACACCTTC.

This clone was recorded only once. The rearrangement uses TRBV5-1 and TRBJ2-7, with D perhaps TRBD1 (6 bases). The CDR3 length is 15 residues. Trimming removed 4 bases from V and 1 base from J, with 15 bases in between. The germline gives CDR1 SGHRS, CDR2 YFSETQ. Here the CDR3 reads CASSPTGSGSYEQYF. CDR3 nucleotide sequence: TGCGCCAGCAGCCCAACAGGGTCCGGGTCCTACGAGCAGTACTTC.

The chain carries TRBV19 and TRBJ1-1, with 8 bases lining up with TRBD1. The CDR3 extends over 14 amino acids. The germline gives CDR1 LNHDA, CDR2 SQIVND (reference sequence). J was trimmed by 4 bases and V by 9 bases; bases with no gene match: 10. This CDR3 reads CASKNRGVRTEAFF. CDR3 nucleotide sequence: TGTGCCAGCAAAAACAGGGGGGTTCGCACTGAAGCTTTCTTT.